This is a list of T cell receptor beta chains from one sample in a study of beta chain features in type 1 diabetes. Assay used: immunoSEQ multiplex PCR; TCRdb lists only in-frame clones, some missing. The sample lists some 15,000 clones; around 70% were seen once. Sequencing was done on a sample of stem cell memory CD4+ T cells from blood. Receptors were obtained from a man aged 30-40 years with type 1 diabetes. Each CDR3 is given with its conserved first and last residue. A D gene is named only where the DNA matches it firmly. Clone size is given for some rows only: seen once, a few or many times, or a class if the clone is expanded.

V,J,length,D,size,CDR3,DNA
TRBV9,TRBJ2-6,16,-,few,CASSVTITAGANVLTF,TGTGCCAGCAGCGTAACTATCACGGCTGGGGCCAACGTCCTGACTTTC
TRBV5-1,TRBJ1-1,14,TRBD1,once,CASSLDRGNTEAFF,TGCGCCAGCAGCTTGGACAGGGGGAACACTGAAGCTTTCTTT
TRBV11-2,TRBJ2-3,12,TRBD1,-,CASSFSGQGLYF,TGTGCCAGCAGCTTCTCGGGACAGGGGTTGTATTTT
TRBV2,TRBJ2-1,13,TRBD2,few,CASIAGGGNEQFF,TGTGCCAGCATAGCGGGGGGCGGAAATGAGCAGTTCTTC
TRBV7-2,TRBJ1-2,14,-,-,CASRQQGLNYGYTF,TGTGCCAGCAGACAACAGGGCTTGAACTATGGCTACACCTTC
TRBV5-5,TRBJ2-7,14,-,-,CASSFSGAHYEQYF,TGTGCCAGCAGCTTCTCAGGGGCCCACTACGAGCAGTACTTC
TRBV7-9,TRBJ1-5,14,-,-,CASSDRDKNQPQHF,TGTGCCAGCAGCGACCGGGACAAAAATCAGCCCCAGCATTTT
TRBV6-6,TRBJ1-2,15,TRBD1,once,CASSSPGQGTYGYTF,TGTGCCAGCAGCAGTCCGGGACAGGGGACCTATGGCTACACCTTC
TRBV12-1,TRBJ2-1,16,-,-,CASSFRLAGGGNEQFF,TGTGCCAGCAGCTTTAGATTAGCGGGGGGGGGCAATGAGCAGTTCTTC
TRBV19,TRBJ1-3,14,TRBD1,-,CASRGQGAGNTIYF,TGTGCCAGTAGAGGACAGGGGGCCGGAAACACCATATATTTT
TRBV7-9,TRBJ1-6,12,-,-,CASSQANSPLHF,TGTGCCAGCAGCCAAGCTAATTCACCCCTCCACTTT
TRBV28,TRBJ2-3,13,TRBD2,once,CASSPLAGFRRDF,TGTGCCAGCAGTCCTCTAGCGGGGTTCCGGAGGGATTTT
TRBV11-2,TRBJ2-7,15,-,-,CASSPLQGSSYEQYF,TGTGCCAGCAGTCCGCTACAGGGATCCTCCTACGAGCAGTACTTC
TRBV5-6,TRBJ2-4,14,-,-,CASSLGATSNIQYF,TGTGCCAGCAGCTTGGGAGCGACGTCAAACATTCAGTACTTC
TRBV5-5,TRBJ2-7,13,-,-,CASSLQGRDEQYF,TGTGCCAGCAGCTTACAGGGTCGCGACGAGCAGTACTTC
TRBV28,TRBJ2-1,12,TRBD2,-,CASSTASGGRFF,TGTGCCAGCAGTACCGCCAGCGGGGGCCGGTTCTTC
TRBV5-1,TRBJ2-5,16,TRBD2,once,CASSLAKSSGGETQYF,TGCGCCAGCAGCTTGGCCAAGAGCAGCGGGGGGGAGACCCAGTACTTC
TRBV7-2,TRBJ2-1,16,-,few,CASSLGGGGPYNEQFF,TGTGCCAGCAGCTTAGGTGGCGGGGGCCCTTACAATGAGCAGTTCTTC
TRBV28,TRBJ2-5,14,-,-,CASRFGSNSETQYF,TGTGCCAGCAGATTCGGGAGTAACTCAGAGACCCAGTACTTC
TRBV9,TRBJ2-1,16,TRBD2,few,CASSVSSGGSYNEQFF,TGTGCCAGCAGCGTTTCTAGCGGGGGGAGCTACAATGAGCAGTTCTTC
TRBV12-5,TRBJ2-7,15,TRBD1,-,CASGLSSGQATEQYF,TGTGCTAGTGGTTTGTCCTCGGGACAGGCGACCGAGCAGTACTTC
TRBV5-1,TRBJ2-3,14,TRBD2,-,CASSPGGAGDTQYF,TGCGCCAGCAGCCCCGGGGGAGCGGGGGATACGCAGTATTTT
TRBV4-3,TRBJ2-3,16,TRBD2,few,CASSQTPGTNTDTQYF,TGCGCCAGCAGCCAGACACCCGGGACTAACACAGATACGCAGTATTTT
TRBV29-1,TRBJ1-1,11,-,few,CSVEGYTEAFF,TGCAGCGTTGAGGGCTACACTGAAGCTTTCTTT
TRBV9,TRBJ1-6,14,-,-,CASSTGSYNSPLHF,TGTGCCAGCAGCACAGGGTCATACAATTCACCCCTCCACTTT
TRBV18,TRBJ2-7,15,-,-,CASSPWGTPVYEQYF,TGTGCCAGCTCACCATGGGGGACTCCGGTTTACGAGCAGTACTTC
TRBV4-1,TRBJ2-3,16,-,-,CASSQLFTGGTDTQYF,TGCGCCAGCAGCCAACTTTTTACGGGGGGCACAGATACGCAGTATTTT
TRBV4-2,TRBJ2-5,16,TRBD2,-,CASSQGQRGNQETQYF,TGTGCCAGCAGCCAAGGTCAGCGGGGGAACCAAGAGACCCAGTACTTC
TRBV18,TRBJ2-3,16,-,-,CASSPGPWGVTDTQYF,TGTGCCAGCTCACCAGGTCCTTGGGGGGTCACAGATACGCAGTATTTT
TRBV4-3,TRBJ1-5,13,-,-,CASSQVPFRPQHF,TGCGCCAGCAGCCAAGTCCCCTTTCGGCCCCAGCATTTT
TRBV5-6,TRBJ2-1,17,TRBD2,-,CASSLASASGGLNEQFF,TGTGCCAGCAGCTTGGCTTCGGCTAGCGGGGGCCTCAATGAGCAGTTCTTC
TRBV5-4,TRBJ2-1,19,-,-,CATSATGRLGTSSYNEQFF,TGTGCCACTAGTGCGACAGGCCGCTTAGGGACCAGCTCCTACAATGAGCAGTTCTTC
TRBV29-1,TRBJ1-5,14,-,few,CSVLSGTSNQPQHF,TGCAGCGTTCTTTCGGGTACCAGCAATCAGCCCCAGCATTTT
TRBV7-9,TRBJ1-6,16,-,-,CASSFGASGSISPLHF,TGTGCCAGCAGCTTCGGCGCCTCAGGGTCGATTTCACCCCTCCACTTT
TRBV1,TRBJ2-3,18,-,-,CTSSPQGSGGAGTDTQYF,TGCACCAGCAGCCCCCAGGGGAGCGGGGGCGCGGGGACAGATACGCAGTATTTT
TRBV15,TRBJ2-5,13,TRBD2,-,CATRLAGGQTQYF,TGTGCCACTCGACTAGCGGGGGGACAGACCCAGTACTTC
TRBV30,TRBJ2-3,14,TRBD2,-,CACIKRGSRDTQYF,TGTGCCTGCATTAAGCGGGGGTCTAGGGATACGCAGTATTTT
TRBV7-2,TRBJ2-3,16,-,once,CASSLTRDIITDTQYF,TGTGCCAGCAGCTTAACCCGGGACATAATCACAGATACGCAGTATTTT
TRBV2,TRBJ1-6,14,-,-,CASSQDSFNSPLHF,TGTGCCAGCAGCCAGGACAGTTTTAATTCACCCCTCCACTTT
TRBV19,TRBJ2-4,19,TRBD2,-,CASSIDGLAGGEAKNIQYF,TGTGCCAGTAGTATAGACGGACTAGCGGGGGGGGAAGCCAAAAACATTCAGTACTTC
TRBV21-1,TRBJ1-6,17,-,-,CASSKGDGSSYNSPLHF,TGTGCCAGCAGCAAAGGGGACGGGAGCTCCTATAATTCACCCCTCCACTTT
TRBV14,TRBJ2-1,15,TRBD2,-,CASSKESGGDNEQFF,TGTGCCAGCAGCAAAGAGAGCGGGGGGGACAATGAGCAGTTCTTC
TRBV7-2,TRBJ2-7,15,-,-,CASSLAGAGTYEQYF,TGTGCCAGCAGCTTAGCTGGGGCAGGAACCTACGAGCAGTACTTC
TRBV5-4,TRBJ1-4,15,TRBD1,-,CASSPTGGVVEKLFF,TGTGCCAGCAGCCCCACAGGGGGCGTAGTTGAAAAACTGTTTTTT
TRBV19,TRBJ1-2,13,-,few,CASSIDQRGGYTF,TGTGCCAGTAGTATCGATCAACGGGGAGGCTACACCTTC
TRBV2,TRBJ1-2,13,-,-,CASSDFSNYGYTF,TGTGCCAGCAGTGATTTCAGTAACTATGGCTACACCTTC
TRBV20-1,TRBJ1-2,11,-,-,CSAKGVYGYTF,TGCAGTGCTAAAGGGGTTTATGGCTACACCTTC
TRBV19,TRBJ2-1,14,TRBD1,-,CASKRQGLNNEQFF,TGTGCCAGTAAAAGACAGGGGCTTAACAATGAGCAGTTCTTC
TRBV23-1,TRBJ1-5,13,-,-,CASSQCAEQPQHF,TGCGCCAGCAGTCAATGTGCCGAGCAGCCCCAGCATTTT